This T cell receptor (beta chain) was sequenced for a study of shared clonotypes between healthy human individuals (dated by TCRdb to about 2020). Broadly, across the study: A couple of women and three men aged 18 to 49 years were included in the cohort. For each donor, three plates each were used for CD4 naive and CD4 memory, two plates were used for CD8 naive, and one plate was used for CD8 memory. To estimate repertoire size and how much clonotype sharing occurs between individuals, the study deeply sequenced the blood TCR repertoires of five healthy adults. To increase sequencing depth and limit assay-specific biases, TCR repertoire library preparation and sequencing were carried out by different laboratories using diverse techniques. Between about 0.94 and 8.9 billion PBMCs per donor were obtained by leukapheresis. What the study reported, not specific to this receptor: Higher generation probabilities were observed for clonotypes shared by all four sorted-subset donors than for non-shared clonotypes. Larger estimated clonotype richness was generally found for naive subsets than for memory subsets. When a few donors were compared, the shared fraction of clonotypes was roughly 5% for naive CD4, over 3% for naive CD8, roughly 2.5% for memory CD4, and 0.35% to 0.4% for memory CD8. Based on pairwise subsampling, the degree of clonotype sharing among donors was expected to be affected by sequencing depth. Sampling was restricted to blood, and TCR repertoires in tissues likely differ from the TCR repertoires found in blood. Incomplete sequencing was indicated by rarefaction of sorted-subset datasets, despite the large sequencing depth. The small number of donors limited the genetic and exposure-history diversity represented.

Donors were healthy HIV-negative adults with no recently reported acute infections or vaccinations. Every donor was a Caucasian adult residing in Nashville, Tennessee, USA. CD4+ T cells were enriched by magnetic negative selection; naive cells were then positively selected on CD45RA, and the negative fraction formed the memory subset. Blood was obtained by leukapheresis, after which PBMCs were separated by Ficoll-Histopaque density gradient centrifugation and cryopreserved in liquid nitrogen vapor phase. Analytical flow cytometry was used to check the purity and quantity of each magnetically sorted T cell population. From each sorted fraction, genomic DNA was isolated and quantified by UV absorbance on a Nanodrop 2000c. Using the deep immunoSEQ assay, multiplex PCR amplified TCR CDR3 regions from genomic DNA. Extracted genomic DNA from each cell subset was distributed evenly across all wells of several immunoSEQ 96-well plates, and each plate was treated as a replicate. For sorted subsets, approximately 200 ng of genomic DNA, equivalent to around 31,000 T cell genomes, went into each replicate PCR. Purified libraries were quantified with a Qubit 3.0 fluorometer, sized on a Bioanalyzer 2100, and re-quantified with the KAPA Library Quantification kit. Every immunoSEQ 96-well plate was sequenced on a separate single-read 150-cycle Illumina NextSeq 550 flow cell. In the paper's pipeline: Because the immunoSEQ output held only junctional sequences and lacked quality scores, the filtering could not match the filtering applied to full-length reads. To assign V/J genes and CDR3, sequences were annotated using PyIR, a Python wrapper for IgBLAST v1.9, with IMGT germline references. Any read was removed if the V/J assignment was weak (E-value above 1e-6), the CDR3 was missing, or the read contained stop codons, out-of-frame junctions, or ambiguous translated residues. V3J clonotypes were defined as sequences sharing the same inferred V gene, J gene, and CDR3 amino acid sequence. Percentage overlap between repertoires was computed as shared unique clonotypes divided by the size of the smaller repertoire. Repertoire richness was assessed with RTK rarefaction, the Chao1 estimator, and Recon v2.1 estimates of unobserved clonotypes. Generation probabilities were computed with OLGA for all TCRbeta clonotypes obtained by the gDNA method from several donors. TCRdb stores this immuneACCESS table with in-frame sequences only. Part of the clones is absent; in the studies checked, under half of the shortfall reflects unresolved V genes, and no reason is known for the rest. V, J and clone size are those of that table, while D and trimming were read from the DNA. Present in this sample are roughly 2,300,000 clones, approximately 90% of which were seen just once. Together, the top ten hold approximately 0.4% of the sample.

Comment on this clone: Its antigen has not been determined. The sample holds no much larger clone one base away, and base qualities are not on file.

Including cysteine and phenylalanine, the CDR3 has 14 amino acids. The kept DNA is CDR3 alone, 42 bases in frame from the first base. CDR1 and CDR2 are read off the germline V gene as MNHNS and SASEGT. Trimmed from V: 3 bases; trimmed from J: 3 bases; junction bases lacking a gene match: 5. Sequences were obtained from naive CD4+ T cells from PBMCs. Read against the paper, the sample's cell subset or site label means: CD45RA+ positively selected. This TCR was recovered from a man younger than 35 in good health. Some clones in this sample may be carry-over from other donors' samples. The V gene is TRBV6-1 and the J gene is TRBJ2-7; 7 central bases correspond to TRBD2. This receptor carries the CDR3 CASSDFRGSYEQYF. The DNA is TGTGCCAGCAGTGATTTTCGCGGGAGCTACGAGCAGTACTTC.